This TCR beta chain was observed in a study of control samples from healthy donors and cancer patients. There are 15 residues in the CDR3. Germline V gene sequence: CDR1 SGDLS, CDR2 YYNGEE. The ends were cut back, 0 bases at V and 6 bases at J, with 13 bases in the middle. The method was immunoSEQ multiplex PCR; TCRdb's version includes in-frame clones alone and lacks a portion of them. This table holds around 110,000 clones, 80% to 90% found once. Sequencing was done on a sample of PBMCs. The chain carries TRBV9 and TRBJ2-4; either TRBD1 or TRBD2 may fit D (5 bases each). The sequence was collected from a woman aged 50 to 65 with colorectal cancer. The CDR3 region has the DNA TGTGCCAGCAGCGTAGGAGGGGCAGGAGGAAACATTCAGTACTTC. Translating it yields CASSVGGAGGNIQYF.